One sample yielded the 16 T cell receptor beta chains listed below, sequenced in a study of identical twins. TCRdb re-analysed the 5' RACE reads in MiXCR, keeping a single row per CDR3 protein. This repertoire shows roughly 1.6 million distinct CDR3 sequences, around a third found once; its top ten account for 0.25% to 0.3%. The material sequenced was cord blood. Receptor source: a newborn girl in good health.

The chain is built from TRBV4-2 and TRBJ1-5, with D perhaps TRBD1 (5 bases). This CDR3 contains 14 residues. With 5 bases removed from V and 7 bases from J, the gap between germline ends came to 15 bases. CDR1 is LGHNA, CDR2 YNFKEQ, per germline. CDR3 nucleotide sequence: TGTGCCAGCAGCGGAGAGGGAGGGGACCAGCCCCAGCATTTT. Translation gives CASSGEGGDQPQHF.

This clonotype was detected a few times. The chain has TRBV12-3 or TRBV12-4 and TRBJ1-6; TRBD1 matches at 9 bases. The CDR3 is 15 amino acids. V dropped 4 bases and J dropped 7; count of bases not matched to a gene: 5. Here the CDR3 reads CASSSQGALNSPLHF. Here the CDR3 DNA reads TGTGCCAGCAGTTCACAGGGGGCCCTCAATTCACCCCTCCACTTT.

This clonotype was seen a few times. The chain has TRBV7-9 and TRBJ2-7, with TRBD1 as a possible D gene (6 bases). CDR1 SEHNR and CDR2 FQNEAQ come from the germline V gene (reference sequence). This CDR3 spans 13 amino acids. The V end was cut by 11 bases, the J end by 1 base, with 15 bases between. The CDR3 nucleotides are TGTGCCGGCGAACAGGGCACGTCCTACGAGCAGTACTTC. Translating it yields CAGEQGTSYEQYF.

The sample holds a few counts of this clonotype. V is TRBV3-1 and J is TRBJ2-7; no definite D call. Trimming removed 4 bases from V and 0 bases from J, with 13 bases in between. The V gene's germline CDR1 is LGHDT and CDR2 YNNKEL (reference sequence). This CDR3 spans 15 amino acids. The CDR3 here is CASSLRAHYSYEQYF. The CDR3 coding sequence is TGTGCCAGCAGCCTAAGGGCCCACTACTCCTACGAGCAGTACTTC.

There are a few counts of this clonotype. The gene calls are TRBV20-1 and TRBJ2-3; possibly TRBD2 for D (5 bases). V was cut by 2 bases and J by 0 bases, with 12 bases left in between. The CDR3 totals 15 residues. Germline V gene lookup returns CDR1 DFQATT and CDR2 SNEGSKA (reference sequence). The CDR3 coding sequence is TGCAGTGCTAGATGGAGAGGGCTGAGCACAGATACGCAGTATTTT. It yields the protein CSARWRGLSTDTQYF.

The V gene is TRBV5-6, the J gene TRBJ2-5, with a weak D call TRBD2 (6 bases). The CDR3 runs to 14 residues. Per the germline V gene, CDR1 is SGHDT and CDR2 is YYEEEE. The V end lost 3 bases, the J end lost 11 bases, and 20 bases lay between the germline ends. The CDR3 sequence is CASSSRLVDNEQYF. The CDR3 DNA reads TGTGCCAGCAGCTCCAGACTAGTTGACAATGAGCAGTACTTC.

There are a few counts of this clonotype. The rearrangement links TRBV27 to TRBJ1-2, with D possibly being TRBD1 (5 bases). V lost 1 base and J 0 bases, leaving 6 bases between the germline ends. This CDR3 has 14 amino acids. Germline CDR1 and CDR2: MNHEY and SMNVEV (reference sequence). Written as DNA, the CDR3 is TGTGCCAGCAGTTTATGGGGGACTAACTATGGCTACACCTTC. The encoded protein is CASSLWGTNYGYTF.

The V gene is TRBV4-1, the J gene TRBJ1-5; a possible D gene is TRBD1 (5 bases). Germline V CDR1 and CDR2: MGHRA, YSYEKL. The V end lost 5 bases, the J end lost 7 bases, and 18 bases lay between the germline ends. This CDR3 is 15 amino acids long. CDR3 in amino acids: CASSKGSWGGQPQHF. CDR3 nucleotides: TGCGCCAGCAGCAAAGGGAGTTGGGGGGGGCAGCCCCAGCATTTT.

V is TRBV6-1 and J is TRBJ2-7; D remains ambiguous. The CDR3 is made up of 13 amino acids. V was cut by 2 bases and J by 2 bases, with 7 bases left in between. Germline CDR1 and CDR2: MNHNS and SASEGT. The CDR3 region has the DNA TGTGCCAGCAGTGAAAACTTCCCCTACGAGCAGTACTTC. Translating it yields CASSENFPYEQYF.

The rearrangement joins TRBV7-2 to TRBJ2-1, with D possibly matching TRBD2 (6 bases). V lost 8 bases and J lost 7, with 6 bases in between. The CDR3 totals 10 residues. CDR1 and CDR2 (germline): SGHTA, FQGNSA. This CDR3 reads CASAGNEQFF. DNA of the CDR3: TGTGCCAGCGCGGGGAATGAGCAGTTCTTC.

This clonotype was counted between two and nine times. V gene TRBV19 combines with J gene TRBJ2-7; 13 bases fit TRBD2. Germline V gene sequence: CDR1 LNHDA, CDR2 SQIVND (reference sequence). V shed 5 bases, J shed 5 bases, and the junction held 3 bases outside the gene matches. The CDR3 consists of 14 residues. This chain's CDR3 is CASSRTSGSHEQYF. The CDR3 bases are TGTGCCAGTAGTCGGACTAGCGGGAGCCACGAGCAGTACTTC.

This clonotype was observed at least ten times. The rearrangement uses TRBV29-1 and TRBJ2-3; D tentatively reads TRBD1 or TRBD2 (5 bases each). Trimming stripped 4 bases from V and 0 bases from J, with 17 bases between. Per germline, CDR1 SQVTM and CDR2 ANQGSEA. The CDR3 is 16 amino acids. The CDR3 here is CSVVDRLWGSTDTQYF. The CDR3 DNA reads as TGCAGCGTTGTAGATAGATTGTGGGGGAGCACAGATACGCAGTATTTT.

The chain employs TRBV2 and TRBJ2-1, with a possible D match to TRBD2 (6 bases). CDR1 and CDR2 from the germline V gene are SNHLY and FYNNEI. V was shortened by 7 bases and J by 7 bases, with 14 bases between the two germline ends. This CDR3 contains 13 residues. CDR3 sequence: CASNRWRENEQFF. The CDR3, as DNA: TGTGCCAGCAACCGATGGAGGGAAAATGAGCAGTTCTTC. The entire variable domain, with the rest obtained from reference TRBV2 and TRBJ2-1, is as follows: EPEVTQTPSHQVTQMGQEVILRCVPISNHLYFYWYRQILGQKVEFLVSFYNNEISEKSEIFDDQFSVERPDGSNFTLKIRSTKLEDSAMYFCASNRWRENEQFFGPGTRLTVL.

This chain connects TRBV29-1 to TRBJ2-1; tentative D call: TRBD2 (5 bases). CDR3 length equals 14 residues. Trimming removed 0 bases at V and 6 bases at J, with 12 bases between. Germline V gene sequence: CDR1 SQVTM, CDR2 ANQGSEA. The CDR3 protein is CSVEDPGMTNEQFF. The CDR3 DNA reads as TGCAGCGTTGAAGATCCGGGGATGACCAATGAGCAGTTCTTC.

The CDR3 here is CASSAPEQNTEAFF. The CDR3 DNA is TGCGCCAGCAGCGCCCCGGAACAGAACACTGAAGCTTTCTTT. The chain uses TRBV5-1 and TRBJ1-1; D ambiguous. This CDR3 has 14 residues. Trimming cost V 4 bases and J 1 base, with 11 bases left between them. CDR1 SGHRS and CDR2 YFSETQ come from the germline V gene. The full variable domain, its missing parts supplied by reference TRBV5-1 and TRBJ1-1, is KAGVTQTPRYLIKTRGQQVTLSCSPISGHRSVSWYQQTPGQGLQFLFEYFSETQRNKGNFPGRFSGRQFSNSRSEMNVSTLELGDSALYLCASSAPEQNTEAFFGQGTRLTVV.

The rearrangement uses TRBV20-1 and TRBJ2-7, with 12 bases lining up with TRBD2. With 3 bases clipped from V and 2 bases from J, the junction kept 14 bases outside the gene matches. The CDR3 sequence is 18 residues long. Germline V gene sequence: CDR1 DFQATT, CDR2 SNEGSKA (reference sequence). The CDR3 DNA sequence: TGCAGTGCTAGGAACAAGTGGACTAGCGGGGCCCCAACCTACGAGCAGTACTTC. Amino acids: CSARNKWTSGAPTYEQYF.